The 8 T cell receptor beta chains in this list originate from one sample, sequenced in a study of radiotherapy plus CTLA-4 blockade in lung cancer. TCRdb keeps only in-frame clones here, not all; method: immunoSEQ multiplex PCR. This sample has 60,000 to 85,000 clones, with around 86% found just once. The sequenced sample was peripheral blood, obtained from a patient treated with radiotherapy plus ipilimumab. The receptor source for this set is a human donor with non-small cell lung cancer who had stable disease on radiotherapy plus ipilimumab.

This chain links TRBV9 with TRBJ2-7; 12 bases agree with TRBD2. The CDR3 length is 15 residues. Germline V gene lookup returns CDR1 SGDLS and CDR2 YYNGEE. Trimming at V came to 3 bases and at J to 4 bases, leaving 5 bases not matched to a gene. CDR3 nucleotide sequence: TGTGCCAGCAGCGGGACTAGCGGGGCAAAGTACGAGCAGTACTTC. Protein product: CASSGTSGAKYEQYF.

The genes are TRBV10-2 and TRBJ1-4; TRBD1 matches at 7 bases. Trimming cost V 7 bases and J 6 bases; bases outside gene matches: 14. Per the germline V gene, CDR1 is WSHSY and CDR2 is SAAADI. The CDR3 totals 16 residues. The chain's CDR3 is CASKELQGYGYEKLFF. The CDR3 bases are TGCGCCAGCAAGGAGTTACAGGGGTACGGGTATGAAAAACTGTTTTTT.

The chain links TRBV18 to TRBJ1-3; possibly TRBD1 for D (5 bases). Germline-derived CDR1 and CDR2 are KGHSH and LQKENI. V was pared by 0 bases and J by 0 bases, with 18 bases between. This CDR3 is 19 amino acids long. CDR3 protein: CASSPPGTGGLLSGNTIYF. The CDR3 bases are TGTGCCAGCTCACCACCCGGGACGGGAGGCCTACTCTCTGGAAACACCATATATTTT.

The genes are TRBV11-3 and TRBJ1-2, with D unclear. CDR1 is SGHNT, CDR2 YENEEA, per germline. V lost 1 base and J lost 4, with 22 bases in between. The CDR3 loop spans 18 amino acids. CDR3 DNA sequence: TGTGCCAGCAGCTTAGTCTGCCGGGCGATAAATTATGGCTATGGCTACACCTTC. Its translation is CASSLVCRAINYGYGYTF.

This sequence joins TRBV19 and TRBJ1-5; no definite D call. Trimming took off 4 bases at V and 2 bases at J, with 9 bases between the two ends. CDR3 length equals 14 residues. Per the germline V gene, CDR1 is LNHDA and CDR2 is SQIVND (reference sequence). The CDR3 sequence: CASSTLRGNQPQHF. For the CDR3, the DNA is TGTGCCAGTAGTACGTTAAGGGGCAATCAGCCCCAGCATTTT.

The chain recombines TRBV19 with TRBJ2-2; a possible D gene is TRBD2 (5 bases). The CDR3 totals 11 residues. CDR1 and CDR2 (germline): LNHDA, SQIVND (reference sequence). Trimming removed 9 bases from V and 7 bases from J, with 9 bases in between. The CDR3: CASEDFGELFF. The CDR3 nucleotides are TGTGCCAGCGAGGACTTCGGGGAGCTGTTTTTT.

The chain couples TRBV6-6 to TRBJ2-1; D not certain. The CDR3 covers 12 residues. Germline lookup yields CDR1 MNHNY and CDR2 SVGAGI (reference sequence). V was cut by 0 bases and J by 6 bases, with 3 bases left in between. In DNA form, the CDR3 reads TGTGCCAGCAGTTACTCGATCAATGAGCAGTTCTTC. This translates into CASSYSINEQFF.

This rearrangement joins TRBV7-2 to TRBJ2-1; 7 nucleotides align to TRBD2. From germline, CDR1 is SGHTA and CDR2 FQGNSA. V shed 8 bases and J 0 bases; nucleotides not matched to a gene: 10. The CDR3 runs 16 residues. This chain's CDR3 is CASLGWEGRSYNEQFF. The CDR3 region has the DNA TGTGCCAGCTTGGGGTGGGAGGGGCGCTCCTACAATGAGCAGTTCTTC.